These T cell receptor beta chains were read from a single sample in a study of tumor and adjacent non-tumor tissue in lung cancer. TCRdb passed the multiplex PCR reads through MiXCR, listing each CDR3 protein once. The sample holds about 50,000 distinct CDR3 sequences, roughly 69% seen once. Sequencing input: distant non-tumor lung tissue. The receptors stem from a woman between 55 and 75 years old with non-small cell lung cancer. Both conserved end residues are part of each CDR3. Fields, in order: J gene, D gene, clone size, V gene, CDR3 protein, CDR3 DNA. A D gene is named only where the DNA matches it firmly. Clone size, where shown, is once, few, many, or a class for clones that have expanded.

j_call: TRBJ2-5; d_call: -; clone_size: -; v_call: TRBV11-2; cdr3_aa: CASSLGTRGGGETQYF; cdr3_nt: TGTGCCAGCAGCTTAGGGACAAGGGGGGGGGGAGAGACCCAGTACTTC
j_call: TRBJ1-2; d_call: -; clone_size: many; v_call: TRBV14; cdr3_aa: CASSQEDLGYGYTF; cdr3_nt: TGTGCCAGCAGCCAAGAAGACCTGGGCTATGGCTACACCTTC
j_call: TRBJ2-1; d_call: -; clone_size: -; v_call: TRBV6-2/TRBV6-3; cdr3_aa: CASSAALSYNEQFF; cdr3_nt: TGTGCCAGCTCCGCGGCACTCTCCTACAATGAGCAGTTCTTC
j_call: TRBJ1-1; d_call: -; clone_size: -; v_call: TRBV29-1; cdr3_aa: CSVKHSPASTEAFF; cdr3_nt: TGCAGCGTGAAACACTCCCCCGCGAGCACTGAAGCTTTCTTT
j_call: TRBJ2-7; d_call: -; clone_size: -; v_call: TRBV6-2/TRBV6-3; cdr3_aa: CARSRSGQSYEQYF; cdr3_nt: TGTGCCAGGAGCCGCTCCGGACAGTCCTATGAGCAGTACTTC
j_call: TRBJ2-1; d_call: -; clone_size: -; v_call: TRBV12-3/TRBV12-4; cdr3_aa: CASSFSNEQFF; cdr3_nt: TGTGCCAGCAGTTTTTCCAATGAGCAGTTCTTC
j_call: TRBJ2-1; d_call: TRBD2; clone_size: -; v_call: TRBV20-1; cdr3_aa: CSVGTSGRNEQLF; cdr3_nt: TGCAGTGTGGGGACTAGCGGGAGGAATGAGCAGTTATTC
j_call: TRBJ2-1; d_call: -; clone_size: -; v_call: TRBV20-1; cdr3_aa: CSAREGKGGAYNELFF; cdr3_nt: TGCAGTGCTAGAGAGGGTAAAGGGGGGGCGTACAATGAGCTGTTCTTC
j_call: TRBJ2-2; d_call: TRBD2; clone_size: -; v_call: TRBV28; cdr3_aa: CATRGGGADTGELFF; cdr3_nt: TGTGCCACCCGGGGCGGGGGGGCCGACACCGGGGAGCTGTTTTTT
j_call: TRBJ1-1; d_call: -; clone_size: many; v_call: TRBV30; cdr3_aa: CAWSVQVHTEAFF; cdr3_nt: TGTGCCTGGAGTGTACAGGTCCACACTGAAGCTTTCTTT
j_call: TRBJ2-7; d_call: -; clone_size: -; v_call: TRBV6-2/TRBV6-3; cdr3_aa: CPSSYSDRSTYEQYF; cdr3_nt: TGTCCCAGCAGTTACTCCGACAGGAGCACCTACGAGCAGTATTTC
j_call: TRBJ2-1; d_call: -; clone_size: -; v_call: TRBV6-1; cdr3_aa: CASISQDPGRNEQIF; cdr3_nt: TGTGCCAGCATCAGTCAGGACCCCGGACGCAATGAGCAGATCTTC
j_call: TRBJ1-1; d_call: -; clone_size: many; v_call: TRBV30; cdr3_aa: CAWRESTEAFF; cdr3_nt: TGTGCCTGGAGAGAGAGCACTGAAGCTTTCTTT
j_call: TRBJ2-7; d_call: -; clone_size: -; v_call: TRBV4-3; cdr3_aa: CASRRTVRDEQYF; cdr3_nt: TGCGCCAGCAGGAGGACAGTGCGGGACGAGCAGTACTTC
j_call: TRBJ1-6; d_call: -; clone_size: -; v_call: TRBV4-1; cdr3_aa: CASSPTTGLGNSPFHF; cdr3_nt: TGCGCCAGCAGCCCGACTACAGGGCTGGGTAATTCACCCTTCCACTTT
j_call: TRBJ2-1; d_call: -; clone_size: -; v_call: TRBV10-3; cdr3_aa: CAITLGSGKYNEQFF; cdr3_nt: TGTGCCATAACTTTAGGTAGCGGCAAGTACAATGAGCAGTTCTTC
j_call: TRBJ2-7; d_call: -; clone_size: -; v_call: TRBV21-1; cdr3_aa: CASNMADSGYEQYF; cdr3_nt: TGTGCGAGCAACATGGCCGATAGCGGCTACGAGCAGTACTTC
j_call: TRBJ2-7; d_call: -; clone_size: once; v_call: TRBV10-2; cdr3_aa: CASSELGLSYEQYF; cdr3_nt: TGCGCTAGCAGTGAGTTGGGTCTTTCCTACGAGCAGTACTTC
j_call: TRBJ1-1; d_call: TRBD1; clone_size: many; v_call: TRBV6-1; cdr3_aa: CASSPGQGRTNTEAFF; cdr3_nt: TGTGCCAGCAGTCCGGGACAGGGGCGAACGAACACTGAAGCTTTCTTT
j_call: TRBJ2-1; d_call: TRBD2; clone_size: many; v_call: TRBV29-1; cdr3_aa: CSVGTSGPSSYNEQFF; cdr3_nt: TGCAGCGTCGGGACTAGCGGGCCCAGCTCCTACAATGAGCAGTTCTTC
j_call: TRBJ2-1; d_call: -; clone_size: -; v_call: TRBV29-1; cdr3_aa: CSARIDELSF; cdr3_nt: TGCAGCGCCAGAATTGATGAGCTGTCATTC
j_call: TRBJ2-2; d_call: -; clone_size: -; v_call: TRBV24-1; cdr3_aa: CATTGNTGELFF; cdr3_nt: TGTGCCACCACAGGGAACACCGGGGAGCTGTTTTTT
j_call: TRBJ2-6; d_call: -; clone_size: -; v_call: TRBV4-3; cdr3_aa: CASSMLFGTNVLIF; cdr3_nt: TGCGCCAGCAGTATGTTATTCGGTACCAACGTTCTGATTTTC
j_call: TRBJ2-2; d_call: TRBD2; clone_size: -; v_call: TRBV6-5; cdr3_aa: CARKLASGVLFF; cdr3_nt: TGTGCCCGCAAACTAGCAAGCGGGGTGCTGTTTTTT
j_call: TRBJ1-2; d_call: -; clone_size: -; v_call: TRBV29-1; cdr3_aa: CSVALGGQNAGYTF; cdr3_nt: TGCAGCGTTGCCCTTGGGGGGCAAAATGCTGGCTACACCTTC
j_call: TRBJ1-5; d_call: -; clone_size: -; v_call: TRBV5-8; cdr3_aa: CASGPHGSSNQPQHF; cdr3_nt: TGTGCCAGCGGCCCGCACGGAAGTAGCAATCAGCCCCAGCATTTT
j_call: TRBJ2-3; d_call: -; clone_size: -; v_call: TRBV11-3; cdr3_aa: CASSPRQKEATDTQYF; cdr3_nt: TGTGCCAGCAGCCCCCGTCAGAAGGAGGCCACAGATACGCAGTATTTT
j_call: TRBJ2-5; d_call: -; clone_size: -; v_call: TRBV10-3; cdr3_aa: CATKTAGTGSPTREETQYF; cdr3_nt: TGTGCCACCAAAACCGCCGGGACTGGGTCCCCTACCAGGGAAGAGACCCAGTACTTC
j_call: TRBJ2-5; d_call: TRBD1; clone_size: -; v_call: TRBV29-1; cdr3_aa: CSVGQVRQETQHF; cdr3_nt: TGCAGCGTGGGACAGGTTCGGCAGGAGACCCAACACTTC
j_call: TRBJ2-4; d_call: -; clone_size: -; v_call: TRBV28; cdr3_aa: CDSSLPDSGIVINIQYF; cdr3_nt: TGTGACAGCAGTTTACCCGACTCTGGAATAGTCATAAACATTCAGTACTTC
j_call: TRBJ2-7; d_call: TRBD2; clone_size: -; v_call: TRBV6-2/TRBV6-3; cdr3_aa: CTSRYGGLVAYEQCF; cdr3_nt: TGTACCAGCAGATATGGGGGACTAGTGGCCTACGAGCAGTGCTTC
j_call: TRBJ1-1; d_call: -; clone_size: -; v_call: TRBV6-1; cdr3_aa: CASNYDSPNTEAFF; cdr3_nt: TGCGCCAGCAACTACGACAGCCCGAACACTGAAGCTTTCTTT
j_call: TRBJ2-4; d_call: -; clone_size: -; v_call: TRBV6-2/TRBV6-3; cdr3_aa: CVSRRTRQVLAKNIKYF; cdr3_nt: TGTGTCAGCAGGCGAACTCGACAGGTCTTGGCCAAAAACATTAAGTACTTC
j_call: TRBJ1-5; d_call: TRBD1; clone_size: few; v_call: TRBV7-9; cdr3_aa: CASSPPTGEDNQPQHF; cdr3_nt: TGTGCCAGCAGCCCTCCGACAGGGGAGGACAATCAGCCCCAGCATTTT
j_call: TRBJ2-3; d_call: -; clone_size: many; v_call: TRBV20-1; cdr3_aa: CSAKWESTDTQYF; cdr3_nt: TGCAGTGCTAAGTGGGAGAGCACAGATACGCAGTATTTT
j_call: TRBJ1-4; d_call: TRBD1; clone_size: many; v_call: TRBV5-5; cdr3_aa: CASSPRQGEGEKLFF; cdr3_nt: TGTGCCAGCAGCCCGAGACAGGGCGAGGGTGAAAAACTGTTTTTT
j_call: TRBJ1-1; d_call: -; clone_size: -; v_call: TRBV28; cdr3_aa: CASSPVDKDTEAFF; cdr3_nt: TGTGCCAGCAGTCCCGTAGACAAGGACACTGAAGCTTTCTTT
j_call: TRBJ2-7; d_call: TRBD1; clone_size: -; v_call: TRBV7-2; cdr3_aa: CASRRDRSYEEYF; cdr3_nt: TGTGCCAGCAGGAGGGACAGATCCTACGAGGAGTACTTC
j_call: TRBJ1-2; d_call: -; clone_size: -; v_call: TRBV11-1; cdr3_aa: CASSSRGPPYGYTF; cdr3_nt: TGTGCCAGCAGCTCACGGGGCCCGCCCTATGGCTACACCTTC
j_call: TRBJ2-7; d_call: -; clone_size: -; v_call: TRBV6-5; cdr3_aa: CASRTTFSATLSYEQYF; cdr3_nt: TGTGCCAGTCGCACTACATTTAGCGCGACCCTGTCCTACGAGCAGTACTTC
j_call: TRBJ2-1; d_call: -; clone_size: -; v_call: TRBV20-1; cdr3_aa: CSADQIGNTDNEQLF; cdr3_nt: TGCAGTGCTGATCAGATCGGGAATACCGACAATGAGCAGCTCTTC
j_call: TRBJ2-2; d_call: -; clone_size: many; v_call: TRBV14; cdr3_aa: CASSQTPNTGELFF; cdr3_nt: TGTGCCAGCAGCCAGACCCCGAACACCGGGGAGCTGTTTTTT
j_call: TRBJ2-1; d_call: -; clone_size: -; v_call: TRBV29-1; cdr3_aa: CGVGHGAGEQFF; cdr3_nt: TGCGGCGTTGGCCACGGAGCGGGTGAGCAGTTCTTC
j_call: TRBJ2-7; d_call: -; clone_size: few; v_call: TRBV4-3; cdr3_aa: CANSQVGGIEQYF; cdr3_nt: TGTGCCAACAGCCAAGTAGGGGGGATCGAGCAGTACTTC
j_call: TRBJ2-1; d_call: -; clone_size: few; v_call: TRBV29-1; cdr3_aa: CSVDHLAFDEQFF; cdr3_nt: TGCAGCGTTGATCATTTAGCGTTCGATGAGCAGTTCTTC
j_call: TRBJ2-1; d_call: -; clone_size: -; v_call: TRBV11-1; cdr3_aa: CASSARYEQFF; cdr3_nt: TGTGCAAGCAGTGCCAGGTATGAGCAATTCTTC
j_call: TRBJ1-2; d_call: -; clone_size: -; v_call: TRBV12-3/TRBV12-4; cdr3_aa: CASSSLGDAYGYTF; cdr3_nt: TGTGCCAGCAGTTCCCTGGGGGACGCCTATGGTTACACCTTC
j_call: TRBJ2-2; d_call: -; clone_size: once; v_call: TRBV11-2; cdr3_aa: CASSADAGELFF; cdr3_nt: TGTGCCAGCAGCGCGGACGCCGGGGAGCTCTTTTTT
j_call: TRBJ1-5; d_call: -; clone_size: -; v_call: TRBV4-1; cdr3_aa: CVSSQGPGIIGNQPQHF; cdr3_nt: TGCGTCAGCAGCCAAGGACCAGGTATTATAGGGAATCAGCCCCAACATTTT
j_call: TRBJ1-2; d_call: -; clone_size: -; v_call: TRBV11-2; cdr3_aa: CASSLVRDNQHDYTF; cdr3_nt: TGTGCCAGCAGCTTAGTACGGGACAACCAGCATGACTACACCTTC
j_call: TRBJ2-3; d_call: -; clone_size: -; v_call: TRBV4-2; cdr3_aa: CASSQGPGWADTQYF; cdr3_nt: TGTGCCAGTAGCCAAGGGCCTGGGTGGGCAGATACGCAGTATTTT
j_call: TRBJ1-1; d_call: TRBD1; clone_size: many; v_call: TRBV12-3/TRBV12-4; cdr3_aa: CASSSGQGASFNRVNTEAFF; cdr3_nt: TGTGCCAGCAGTTCCGGACAGGGGGCCTCATTCAATCGGGTGAACACTGAAGCTTTCTTT
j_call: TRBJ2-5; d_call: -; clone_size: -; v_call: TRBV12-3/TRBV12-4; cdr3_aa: CDNSLGLKETQYF; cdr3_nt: TGTGACAATAGTTTAGGGCTGAAAGAGACCCAGTACTTC
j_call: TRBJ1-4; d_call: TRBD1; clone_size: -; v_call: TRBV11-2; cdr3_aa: CASSLVGQGAHDEKLFF; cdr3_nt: TGTGCCAGCAGCTTAGTGGGACAGGGGGCCCATGATGAGAAACTGTTTTTT
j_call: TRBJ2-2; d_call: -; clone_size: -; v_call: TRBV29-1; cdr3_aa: CSVGLASTGELIF; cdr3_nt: TGCAGCGTCGGGCTAGCGTCTACCGGGGAGCTGATTTTT